The 28 T cell receptor beta chains given below trace back to one sample, sequenced in a study of CD8+ T cells in alopecia areata. Following RNA extraction, reverse transcription yielded cDNA that acted as the sequencing template. Profiling relied on immunoSEQ multiplex PCR, and the TCRdb table lists in-frame clones only, not all of them. This sample includes approximately 280,000 clones with no singletons; its ten biggest clones take up about 1.1%. The pooled cutaneous lymph node cells were sorted using several markers (CD4, CD8alpha, NKG2D, NKG2ACE and others). Material for sequencing was CD4+ T cells sorted from a lymph node. The source of these receptors is a C3H/HeJ mouse with alopecia areata. For this strain, the MHC haplotype corresponds to H2-k.

In the case of this clone: Germline and genes: mouse. The observed sequence ends 3 residues before the CDR3 terminus, with the missing tail filled in from the germline J gene. This chain uses TRBV4 with TRBJ1-6; TRBD1 matches 9 bases. TRBJ1-6 belongs to the ORF category, with a function that is uncertain. The CDR3 totals 15 residues. The trim removed 3 bases at V and 5 bases at J, leaving 2 bases unmatched. Germline loops: CDR1 LGHDT, CDR2 YNNKQL (reference sequence). The CDR3 protein is CASSYGTGNNSPLYF. The sequenced CDR3 bases are TGTGCCAGCAGCTACGGGACAGGGAATAATTCGCCC.

This clone has more than one count but fewer than ten. Germline and genes: mouse. The CDR3 is cut off 4 residues early in the read; its end comes from the germline J gene. The rearrangement joins TRBV1 to TRBJ2-2; D possibly corresponds to TRBD1 (6 bases). Deletions cut 4 bases from V and 2 bases from J, with 8 bases between. CDR1 NSQYPW and CDR2 LRSPGD come from the germline V gene (reference sequence). CDR3 length: 14 residues. The part of the CDR3 DNA that was read is TGCACCTGCAGTGTGGGACACAACACCGGG. Translation: CTCSVGHNTG. The entire CDR3 sequence reads CTCSVGHNTGQLYF. Full variable domain (missing parts from reference TRBV1 and TRBJ2-2): VTLLEQNPRWRLVPRGQAVNLRCILKNSQYPWMSWYQQDLQKQLQWLFTLRSPGDKEVKSLPGADYLATRVTDTELRLQVANMSQGRTLYCTCSVGHNTGQLYFGEGSKLTVL.

In this sample, this clone turned up a few times. Mouse gene names and germline throughout. The read gets to within 4 residues of the CDR3 end, and the germline J gene fills in the rest. Other nucleotide sequences from this sample produce the same CDR3. The gene calls are TRBV19 and TRBJ1-2; 8 nucleotides match TRBD1. This CDR3 contains 13 residues. Looked up from germline, CDR1 is FNHDT and CDR2 is SITEND (reference sequence). V dropped 1 base and J dropped 4; count of bases not matched to a gene: 0. CDR3 region: CASSITGGSDYTF. The part of the CDR3 DNA that was read is TGTGCCAGCAGTATAACAGGGGGCTCC.

Of note for this clone: Mouse gene names and germline throughout. The CDR3 end lies 4 residues beyond the end of the read and is filled in from the germline J gene. The chain employs TRBV1 and TRBJ1-1; weak D call: TRBD1 (6 bases). CDR3 size: 15 residues. Germline assignment: CDR1 NSQYPW and CDR2 LRSPGD (reference sequence). This chain's CDR3 is CTCSADLGGRGEVFF. The CDR3 DNA, read in part, is TGCACCTGCAGTGCAGATCTGGGGGGGCGCGGA.

This clone turned up a few times. Gene names denote mouse genes. The CDR3 end is not reached by the read, which stops 4 residues before it; the germline J gene fills it in. Other DNA sequences in the sample encode the same CDR3. The rearrangement uses TRBV13-2 and TRBJ2-3, with TRBD2 matching over 9 bases. Unmatched junction bases numbered 1, after V lost 5 bases and J lost 3 bases. Germline values: CDR1 NNHNN, CDR2 SYGAGS (reference sequence). CDR3 length: 13 residues. The CDR3 bases that were read are TGTGCCAGCGGGGGGACTGGGGCAGAA. Translated: CASGGTGAE. The entire CDR3 protein is CASGGTGAETLYF.

Turning to this clone: Genes and germline come from the mouse. The read falls 4 residues short of the CDR3 end, and the missing part is taken from the germline J gene. J is TRBJ2-1 and V is TRBV13-1; 10 nucleotides agree with TRBD2. Germline assignment: CDR1 NSHNY and CDR2 SYGAGN. V shed 3 bases and J 0 bases; nucleotides not matched to a gene: 3. The length of the CDR3 is 16 residues. CDR3 DNA, as far as it was read: TGTGCCAGCAGTGGACTGGGGGGCCCTAACTATGCT. This encodes CASSGLGGPNYA. The whole CDR3 sequence reads CASSGLGGPNYAEQFF.

About this clone itself: Genes here carry mouse names. The CDR3 end lies 4 residues beyond the end of the read and is filled in from the germline J gene. The sample contains more than one DNA sequence encoding this CDR3. The J gene is TRBJ2-5, the V gene TRBV13-1; 10 bases fit TRBD2. The CDR3 spans 14 residues. Germline CDR1 and CDR2: NSHNY and SYGAGN. The sequenced part of the CDR3 DNA is TGTGCCAGCAGACCCGGGACTGGGGAGGAC. As protein: CASRPGTGED. The full CDR3 is CASRPGTGEDTQYF.

The table lists this clone with many counts. The genes and germline here are from mouse. Coverage ceases 4 residues before the CDR3 finishes, and the germline J gene fills in the end. This specimen includes other DNA sequences encoding the same CDR3. The V gene is TRBV13-3, the J gene TRBJ1-2, with 9 bases fitting TRBD1. The CDR3 runs 14 residues. CDR1 is NNHDY and CDR2 is SYVADS in the germline V gene. V gave up 3 bases and J gave up 0 bases; unmatched junction bases: 0. The chain's CDR3 is CASSGQGANSDYTF. The part of the CDR3 DNA that was read is TGTGCCAGCAGTGGACAGGGGGCAAACTCC.

In regard to this clone: Any gene name here is a mouse gene name. Read data end 4 residues before the CDR3 end; the end is taken from the germline J gene. The J gene is TRBJ2-1, the V gene TRBV13-1; 12 nucleotides align to TRBD1. This CDR3 is built from 15 residues. J was trimmed by 6 bases and V by 3 bases; bases with no gene match: 4. Germline assignment: CDR1 NSHNY and CDR2 SYGAGN. CDR3 sequence reads: CASSARDRGRAEQFF. CDR3 bases read: TGTGCCAGCAGTGCCCGGGACAGGGGGCGTGCT.

This clone has more than one count but fewer than ten. The gene names given are mouse names. The read falls 4 residues short of the CDR3 end, and the missing part is taken from the germline J gene. J is TRBJ1-2 and V is TRBV1; TRBD1 might be the D (6 bases). Per germline, CDR1 NSQYPW and CDR2 LRSPGD (reference sequence). With 1 base removed from V and 0 bases from J, the gap between germline ends came to 12 bases. The CDR3 is 16 amino acids. The CDR3 loop is CTCSAVPGHTNSDYTF. CDR3 bases read: TGCACCTGCAGTGCAGTTCCGGGACATACAAACTCC.

As to this clone: All gene names here are mouse names. The read stops 4 residues short of the end of the CDR3; the missing end is completed from the germline J gene. Other nucleotide sequences in the sample specify the same CDR3. The genes are TRBV31 and TRBJ2-5, with 8 bases lining up with TRBD2. This CDR3 region has 13 residues. Looked up from germline, CDR1 is GKSSPN and CDR2 is SITVG. J was trimmed by 3 bases and V by 1 base; bases with no gene match: 0. The CDR3 bases that were read are TGTGCCTGGAGTCCTGGGGGGCAAGAC. It encodes CAWSPGGQD. The full-length CDR3 reads as CAWSPGGQDTQYF.

This clone has just a few counts. Gene labels here are mouse ones. From the germline J gene comes the end of the CDR3, since the read stops 4 residues before it. V gene TRBV13-3 combines with J gene TRBJ2-5; D is unclear. Trimming removed 0 bases from V and 0 bases from J, with 11 bases in between. CDR3 length equals 16 residues. Per germline, CDR1 NNHDY and CDR2 SYVADS. Incomplete CDR3 DNA: TGTGCCAGCAGTGATGCGTCGTCCCCTAACCAAGAC. Translated, it gives CASSDASSPNQD. Given in full, the CDR3 is CASSDASSPNQDTQYF.

In this sample, this clone turned up a few times. The gene names given are mouse names. The missing CDR3 end, 4 residues past where the read stops, is filled in from the germline J gene. This rearrangement joins TRBV13-1 to TRBJ2-4; 9 bases line up with TRBD1. The CDR3 runs to 15 residues. The V gene end was trimmed by 5 bases and the J gene end by 3 bases; junction bases not matched to a gene: 7. Germline assignment: CDR1 NSHNY and CDR2 SYGAGN. The DNA read from the CDR3 is TGTGCCAGCAGCTCCCGGGACAGGGAACAAAAC. This translates into CASSSRDREQN. The CDR3, in full, reads CASSSRDREQNTLYF.

This clone showed up just a few times. Gene and germline names: mouse. The CDR3 DNA, read in part, is TGCACCTGCAGTGCAGATCAGACAGCAGAA. It translates to CTCSADQTAE. The whole CDR3 is CTCSADQTAETLYF. The chain joins TRBV1 to TRBJ2-3; D not certain. The read finishes 4 residues shy of the CDR3 end, and the germline J gene is used to complete it. Germline CDR1 and CDR2: NSQYPW and LRSPGD (reference sequence). This CDR3 spans 14 amino acids. The germline V and J ends were trimmed by 0 bases and 3 bases, with 7 bases remaining between them. Full variable domain (missing parts from reference TRBV1 and TRBJ2-3): VTLLEQNPRWRLVPRGQAVNLRCILKNSQYPWMSWYQQDLQKQLQWLFTLRSPGDKEVKSLPGADYLATRVTDTELRLQVANMSQGRTLYCTCSADQTAETLYFGSGTRLTVL.

Worth noting for this clone: All gene names here are mouse names. The read gets to within 4 residues of the CDR3 end, and the germline J gene fills in the rest. The sample holds other DNA sequences that translate to the same CDR3. The rearrangement links TRBV31 to TRBJ2-7, with 9 bases identical to TRBD2. The CDR3 is made up of 14 amino acids. Trimming removed 0 bases from V and 3 bases from J; junction bases left unmatched: 3. Germline CDR1 GKSSPN, CDR2 SITVG. CDR3 bases read: TGTGCCTGGAGTCTCGGGACTGGGAGCTAT. This sequence encodes CAWSLGTGSY. The whole CDR3 sequence reads CAWSLGTGSYEQYF.

This clone was picked up a small number of times. Gene names are the mouse ones. This chain's CDR3 is CTCSRGLGGAETLYF. The CDR3 DNA, read in part, is TGCACCTGCAGTAGGGGACTGGGGGGTGCAGAA. This chain uses TRBV1 with TRBJ2-3; 11 bases line up with TRBD2. The CDR3 end is not reached by the read, which stops 4 residues before it; the germline J gene fills it in. The V gene's germline CDR1 is NSQYPW and CDR2 LRSPGD (reference sequence). The CDR3 contains 15 residues. The trim removed 5 bases at V and 1 base at J, leaving 2 bases unmatched.

As regards this clone: Genes and germline are mouse. The read halts 4 residues ahead of the CDR3 end, with the missing end drawn from the germline J gene. V and J are TRBV13-1 and TRBJ1-1; tentatively, D is TRBD1 (6 bases). Per germline, CDR1 NSHNY and CDR2 SYGAGN. V lost 2 bases to trimming and J lost 0 bases, with 11 bases between them. The CDR3 spans 15 residues. CDR3 DNA (partial): TGTGCCAGCAGTGAGCCCGGGACACCAAACACA. Protein: CASSEPGTPNT. The whole CDR3 sequence reads CASSEPGTPNTEVFF.

With regard to this clone: These gene names are mouse names. The read is 4 residues too short to cover the CDR3 end, so that end is filled in from the germline J gene. The rearrangement links TRBV5 to TRBJ2-7; D gene ambiguous. Germline CDR1 LGHNA, CDR2 YNLKQL (reference sequence). The CDR3 has 11 residues. CDR3 region: CASSQTDEQYF. The CDR3 DNA, read in part, is TGTGCCAGCAGCCAAACAGAT.

On this clone: All gene names here are mouse names. The missing CDR3 end, 4 residues past where the read stops, is filled in from the germline J gene. The chain couples TRBV13-2 to TRBJ2-3, with 12 bases lining up with TRBD2. From germline, CDR1 is NNHNN and CDR2 SYGAGS (reference sequence). This CDR3 is 15 amino acids long. CDR3 bases read: TGTGCCAGCGGTTCCGGGACTGGGGGGAGAGAA. Translating gives CASGSGTGGRE. The CDR3, in full, reads CASGSGTGGRETLYF.

As for this clone: Gene names are mouse gene names. The read is 4 residues too short to cover the CDR3 end, so that end is filled in from the germline J gene. The V and J genes are TRBV13-3 and TRBJ2-7, with 11 nucleotides matching TRBD2. Germline values: CDR1 NNHDY, CDR2 SYVADS. The CDR3 has 16 amino acids. The CDR3 protein is CASSDAHWGGAYEQYF. The DNA read from the CDR3 is TGTGCCAGCAGTGATGCTCACTGGGGGGGCGCTTAT.

This clone was observed a few times. The listed genes are named as in mouse. The read ends 3 residues shy of where the CDR3 ends; the end is completed using the germline J gene. Other DNA sequences of this sample code for an identical CDR3. The chain has TRBV19 and TRBJ1-6; 7 bases align to TRBD1. TRBJ1-6 is an open reading frame, and its role is uncertain. V lost 3 bases and J lost 4; bases outside the gene matches: 1. The CDR3 consists of 14 residues. CDR1 is FNHDT and CDR2 is SITEND in the germline V gene (reference sequence). The CDR3 is CASSKQGYNSPLYF. The part of the CDR3 DNA that was read is TGTGCCAGCAGTAAACAGGGGTATAATTCGCCC.

As to this clone: The gene names here belong to mouse. The CDR3 end falls 4 residues outside the read, so it is completed with the germline J gene. This chain uses TRBV19 with TRBJ1-1; no firm D call. The CDR3 has 13 amino acids. Between the trimmed V and J ends, which lost 6 bases and 0 bases, there was a span of 9 bases. The V gene's germline CDR1 is FNHDT and CDR2 SITEND (reference sequence). The CDR3 DNA, read in part, is TGTGCCAGCACCCCGACAACAAACACA. Translated, it gives CASTPTTNT. The full CDR3 protein reads CASTPTTNTEVFF.

This clone came up a few times. All gene names here are mouse names. The read ends 4 residues early relative to the CDR3; the germline J gene fills the gap. The genes are TRBV4 and TRBJ1-1; D is ambiguous. Germline-derived CDR1 and CDR2 are LGHDT and YNNKQL (reference sequence). V was shortened by 5 bases and J by 1 base, with 5 bases between the two germline ends. This CDR3 has 12 amino acids. CDR3 protein: CASSPKNTEVFF. CDR3 DNA, as far as it was read: TGTGCCAGCAGCCCCAAAAACACA.

As to this clone: Mouse gene names and germline throughout. The read ends 4 residues early relative to the CDR3; the germline J gene fills the gap. This chain joins TRBV31 and TRBJ2-2, with D maybe TRBD2 (6 bases). With 0 bases removed from V and 0 bases from J, the gap between germline ends came to 8 bases. Germline V lookup: CDR1 GKSSPN, CDR2 SITVG. CDR3 length: 15 amino acids. The CDR3 region is CAWSLVGANTGQLYF. CDR3 bases read: TGTGCCTGGAGTCTAGTGGGGGCAAACACCGGG.

There are a few counts of this clone. These gene names are mouse names. The read comes to an end 3 residues before the CDR3 does, leaving the germline J gene to fill in the end. Other DNA sequences in this sample translate to the same CDR3. The V gene is TRBV31, the J gene TRBJ1-6, with D unresolved. TRBJ1-6 is filed as an ORF, its function uncertain. Trimming left V 0 bases short and J 6 bases short, with 9 bases between. The CDR3 covers 14 residues. From germline, CDR1 is GKSSPN and CDR2 SITVG. Incomplete CDR3 DNA: TGTGCCTGGAGTCTAGAGGGTGGTAATTCGCCC. Its translation is CAWSLEGGNSP. The CDR3 as a whole reads CAWSLEGGNSPLYF.

This clone was recorded a few times. Here the gene names and germline are mouse. The read gets to within 4 residues of the CDR3 end, and the germline J gene fills in the rest. This rearrangement joins TRBV5 to TRBJ2-3, with 8 bases identical to TRBD2. Germline trimming cut 4 bases from V and 2 bases from J; bases unmatched to any gene: 8. CDR3 size: 16 residues. The V gene's germline CDR1 is LGHNA and CDR2 YNLKQL (reference sequence). Here the CDR3 reads CASSPHWGSDAETLYF. Incomplete CDR3 DNA: TGTGCCAGCAGCCCGCACTGGGGGTCTGATGCAGAA.

This clone was seen more than once but under ten times. Germline and genes: mouse. Read data end 4 residues before the CDR3 end; the end is taken from the germline J gene. This chain connects TRBV2 to TRBJ1-2, with a tentative D call TRBD1 (6 bases). Germline values: CDR1 LGHNA, CDR2 YSYQKL. The CDR3 runs 14 residues. Trimming took 0 bases from V and 2 from J, leaving 7 bases between them. The covered CDR3 bases are TGTGCCAGCAGCCAAGAAACAGGGAACTCC. Encoded protein: CASSQETGNS. The complete CDR3 reads CASSQETGNSDYTF.

Worth noting for this clone: The genes and germline here are from mouse. From the germline J gene comes the end of the CDR3, since the read stops 4 residues before it. This chain uses TRBV1 with TRBJ2-3, with 8 bases lining up with TRBD2. CDR1 NSQYPW and CDR2 LRSPGD come from the germline V gene (reference sequence). The V and J ends lost 0 bases and 3 bases, in that order; junction bases with no gene match: 2. This CDR3 region has 15 residues. Incomplete CDR3 DNA: TGCACCTGCAGTGCAGAGAACTGGGGGGCAGAA. Its protein product is CTCSAENWGAE. The full CDR3 is CTCSAENWGAETLYF.